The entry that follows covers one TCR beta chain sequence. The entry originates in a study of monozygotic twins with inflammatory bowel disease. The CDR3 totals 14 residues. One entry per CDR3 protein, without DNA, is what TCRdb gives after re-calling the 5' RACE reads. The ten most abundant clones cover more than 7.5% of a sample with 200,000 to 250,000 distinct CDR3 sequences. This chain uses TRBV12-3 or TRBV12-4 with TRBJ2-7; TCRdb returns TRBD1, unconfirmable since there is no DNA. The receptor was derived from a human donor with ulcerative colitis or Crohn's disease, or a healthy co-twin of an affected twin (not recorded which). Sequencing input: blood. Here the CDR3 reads CASSDRGQGFEQYF.